Described below is a single T cell receptor beta chain sequence and its context. Its antigen is not known. Other DNA sequences in this sample translate to the same CDR3. The protocol was immunoSEQ multiplex PCR, while the TCRdb copy is restricted to in-frame clones and leaves out a portion. This table has 120,000 or so clones, about 92% appearing once. V was cut by 7 bases and J by 3 bases, with 11 bases left in between. The CDR3 consists of 13 residues. CDR1 LNHDA and CDR2 SQIVND come from the germline V gene (reference sequence). This entry comes from a study of OX40 agonist ivuxolimab in advanced cancers. Study at large: Hepatocellular carcinoma, melanoma, renal cell or head and neck cancer occurred in dose-escalation patients.

Findings and limits, study-wide: Certain nonresponding patients likewise had low normalized T-cell clonal expansion.

The TCR comes from an adult with an advanced solid tumor such as melanoma, head and neck, liver or kidney cancer. Specimen: CD4+ or CD8+ T cells sorted from blood, collected in a trial of the OX40 agonist ivuxolimab. The V gene is TRBV19, the J gene TRBJ2-3; D ambiguous. CDR3 in amino acids: CASTSDRTDTQYF. CDR3 DNA sequence: TGTGCCAGTACAAGCGATCGAACAGATACGCAGTATTTT. Drawing the rest from reference TRBV19 and TRBJ2-3, the complete variable domain is DGGITQSPKYLFRKEGQNVTLSCEQNLNHDAMYWYRQDPGQGLRLIYYSQIVNDFQKGDIAEGYSVSREKKESFPLTVTSAQKNPTAFYLCASTSDRTDTQYFGPGTRLTVL.